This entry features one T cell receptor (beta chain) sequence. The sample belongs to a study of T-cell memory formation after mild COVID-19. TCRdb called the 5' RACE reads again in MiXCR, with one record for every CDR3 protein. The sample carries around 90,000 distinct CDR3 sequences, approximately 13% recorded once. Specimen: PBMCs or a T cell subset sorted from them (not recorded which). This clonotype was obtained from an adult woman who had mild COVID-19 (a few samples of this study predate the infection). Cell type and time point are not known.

The CDR3 DNA follows: TGTGCCAGCAGCCGCCTATTGAGCGGGGGTAGCACAGATACGCAGTATTTT. Its translation: CASSRLLSGGSTDTQYF. This sequence joins TRBV3-1 and TRBJ2-3; 8 bases line up with TRBD2. The CDR3 has 17 amino acids. CDR1 LGHDT and CDR2 YNNKEL come from the germline V gene (reference sequence). The J segment lost 0 bases and the V segment lost 4 bases, leaving 9 bases of the junction unmatched.